The 9 T cell receptor beta chains listed next were all sequenced from one sample in a study of T cell clonality in common variable immunodeficiency. The antigens these receptors bind are not known. Whole-study results and caveats: Fewer deletions and N-nucleotide insertions were reportedly seen in common variable immunodeficiency TCR beta sequences.

The data were produced by immunoSEQ multiplex PCR, yet TCRdb's version contains in-frame clones alone and is incomplete. The data show 16,000 or so clones, with none appearing a single time. Input material: peripheral blood mononuclear cells. The receptors were sampled from a human donor with common variable immunodeficiency.

Only a few counts were recorded for this clone. The read terminates 3 residues before the CDR3 end, so the remaining end is supplied by the germline J gene. This chain uses TRBV7-6 with TRBJ2-5, with a weak D call TRBD2 (5 bases). The CDR3 sequence is 15 residues long. The V and J ends lost 4 bases and 4 bases respectively, with 16 bases between them. Germline V lookup: CDR1 SGHVS, CDR2 FNYEAQ. Incomplete CDR3 DNA: TGTGCCAGCAGCTCGGACTCCTATCCGGGAGAGACC. Protein sequence: CASSSDSYPGET. The whole CDR3 is CASSSDSYPGETQYF.

There are a few counts of this clone. The DNA ends 3 residues before the CDR3 does, and the rest of the CDR3 is filled in from the germline J gene. V is TRBV19 and J is TRBJ2-2; 9 bases are shared with TRBD1. The CDR3 is made up of 15 amino acids. Per germline, CDR1 LNHDA and CDR2 SQIVND (reference sequence). Losses at the gene ends were 6 bases for V and 4 bases for J; bases not matched to a gene: 6. The part of the CDR3 DNA that was read is TGTGCCAGTAGAGGGACAGGGAAGACCACCGGGGAG. The encoded protein is CASRGTGKTTGE. The whole CDR3 protein reads CASRGTGKTTGELFF.

Only a few counts were recorded for this clone. The sequenced fragment ends 3 residues before the CDR3 boundary, so the rest is inferred from the germline J gene. V and J are TRBV19 and TRBJ2-7; 7 nucleotides agree with TRBD1. The CDR3 is 15 amino acids. V trimming: 5 bases; J trimming: 4 bases; junction bases outside the gene matches: 11. Looked up from germline, CDR1 is LNHDA and CDR2 is SQIVND (reference sequence). CDR3 sequence: CASSLKKGALYEQYF. The sequenced part of the CDR3 DNA is TGTGCCAGTAGTCTCAAAAAGGGGGCTTTGTACGAG.

For this clone: The sequenced fragment ends 3 residues before the CDR3 boundary, so the rest is inferred from the germline J gene. This rearrangement joins TRBV7-7 to TRBJ2-7; D might be TRBD1 or TRBD2, each matching 6 bases. This CDR3 contains 11 residues. Looked up from germline, CDR1 is SSHAT and CDR2 is FNYEAQ (reference sequence). The CDR3 bases that were read are TGTGCTAGCGGATCAGGGGCCGAG. It encodes CASGSGAE. The entire CDR3 protein is CASGSGAEQYF.

This clone was counted a few times. Read coverage stops 3 residues before the CDR3 terminus; the germline J gene supplies the remainder. The chain links TRBV30 to TRBJ1-5; no firm D call. CDR3 length: 18 amino acids. The V gene's germline CDR1 is GTSNPN and CDR2 SVGIG (reference sequence). Trimming left V 2 bases short and J 2 bases short, with 22 bases between. CDR3 amino acids: CAWSSGRTRMRGNQPQHF. CDR3 DNA (partial): TGTGCCTGGAGTTCCGGCAGAACGAGGATGCGGGGCAATCAGCCC.

This clone showed up just a few times. The sequence runs out 3 residues before the end of the CDR3; the remainder is reconstructed from the germline J gene. The rearrangement links TRBV30 to TRBJ1-2, with D maybe TRBD1 (5 bases). Germline assignment: CDR1 GTSNPN and CDR2 SVGIG (reference sequence). The CDR3 runs 12 residues. CDR3 in amino acids: CAWGATDPGYTF. The CDR3 bases that were read are TGTGCCTGGGGGGCGACGGACCCCGGC.

Only a few counts were recorded for this clone. The read ends 3 residues shy of where the CDR3 ends; the end is completed using the germline J gene. The chain links TRBV18 to TRBJ2-6, with 9 bases identical to TRBD1. The CDR3 totals 18 residues. The J segment lost 3 bases and the V segment lost 2 bases, leaving 8 bases of the junction unmatched. Germline V gene sequence: CDR1 KGHSH, CDR2 LQKENI. The CDR3 DNA, read in part, is TGTGCCAGCTCACCATATGGACAGGGGCAAGGTGGGGCCAACGTC. Translated: CASSPYGQGQGGANV. The entire CDR3 is CASSPYGQGQGGANVLTF.

This clone is termed medium-sized. CDR3 in amino acids: CAWRRTGFSGANVLTF. Partial CDR3 DNA: TGTGCCTGGAGGAGGACAGGGTTTTCTGGGGCCAACGTC. The V call is TRBV30, the J call TRBJ2-6; 8 nucleotides line up with TRBD1. The read terminates 3 residues before the CDR3 end, so the remaining end is supplied by the germline J gene. The CDR3 is made up of 16 amino acids. The germline V gene encodes CDR1 GTSNPN and CDR2 SVGIG (reference sequence). With 3 bases clipped from V and 1 base from J, the junction kept 5 bases outside the gene matches.

About this clone: The read comes to an end 3 residues before the CDR3 does, leaving the germline J gene to fill in the end. The chain has TRBV2 and TRBJ2-7; 7 bases line up with TRBD2. The junction had 4 bases not matched to a gene; V was cut back by 4 bases and J by 4 bases. CDR1 is SNHLY, CDR2 FYNNEI, per germline. There are 13 residues in the CDR3. CDR3 in amino acids: CASSAGLIYEQYF. Partial CDR3 DNA: TGTGCCAGCAGTGCGGGACTAATATACGAG.